This T cell receptor beta chain derives from a study of blood T cell repertoires in COVID-19. Study at large: The origin of the acute and convalescent COVID-19 samples was the United States, Italy and Spain. T cells, B-cell-depleted T cells, or PBMCs supplied cDNA or gDNA.

Original processing methods: It was from reference gene primer amplification that nucleated cell counts were estimated. Profiled with immunoSEQ multiplex PCR; TCRdb holds only in-frame clones, not every one. V, J and clone size were drawn from that table, and D and trimming were deduced from the DNA. The table has over 250,000 clones, more than 75% seen once; the top ten hold 0.99%. The receptor comes from a middle-aged woman who had recovered from COVID-19. Sample: peripheral blood.

This CDR3 is CATSDSGGTGIYGYTF. The CDR3 region has the DNA TGTGCCACCAGTGATTCCGGGGGAACCGGGATCTATGGCTACACCTTC. V is TRBV24-1 and J is TRBJ1-2, with D possibly TRBD1 on 5 matching bases. The CDR3 extends over 16 amino acids. V gave up 2 bases and J gave up 4 bases, with 16 bases separating them. CDR1 KGHDR and CDR2 SFDVKD come from the germline V gene.